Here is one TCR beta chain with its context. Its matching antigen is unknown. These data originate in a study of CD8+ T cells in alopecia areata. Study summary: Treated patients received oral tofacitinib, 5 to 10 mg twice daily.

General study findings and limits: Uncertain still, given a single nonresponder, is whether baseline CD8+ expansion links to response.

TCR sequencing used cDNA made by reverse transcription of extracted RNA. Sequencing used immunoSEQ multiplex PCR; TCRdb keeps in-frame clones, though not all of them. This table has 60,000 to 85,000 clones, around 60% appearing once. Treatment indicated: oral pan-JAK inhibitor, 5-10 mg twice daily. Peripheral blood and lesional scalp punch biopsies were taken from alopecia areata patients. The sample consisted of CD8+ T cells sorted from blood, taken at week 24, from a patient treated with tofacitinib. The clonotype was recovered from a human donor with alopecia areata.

CDR3 protein: CASSPGTGAHEQYF. CDR3 DNA sequence: TGCGCCAGCAGCCCAGGGACAGGGGCCCACGAGCAGTACTTC. V gene TRBV4-3 combines with J gene TRBJ2-7, with TRBD1 matching 10 bases. This CDR3 has 14 amino acids. Trimming took 4 bases from V and 5 from J; bases not matched to a gene: 5. Per the germline V gene, CDR1 is LGHNA and CDR2 is YSLEER.